This T cell receptor beta chain was sequenced in a study of blood T cell repertoires in COVID-19 (dated by TCRdb to 2018 to 2021). For the study in its entirety: Samples covering the acute and convalescent phases of COVID-19 were provided by collaborators in the United States, Italy and Spain. Where available, HLA class I and class II types were obtained from metadata supplied by the sample provider rather than from assay-based typing. The repertoires were released in a freely available public database meant as a resource for research on the immune response to SARS-CoV-2. A de-identified subject ID, COVID-19 status, age in years and sex were almost always included in the sample metadata. The material from the prospective study consisted of cDNA or gDNA derived from T cells, B-cell-depleted T cells, or PBMCs. Samples came from the ongoing ImmuneRACE study (first 160 participants) plus 1,254 subjects from 6 global collaborators. Deeply sampled blood TCRbeta repertoires from subjects exposed to, actively infected with, or recovered from COVID-19 were included in the dataset. Overall results and qualifications from the work: How much clinical and demographic metadata was included differed by source and by participant, and the metadata was provided uncurated.

CDR1 and CDR2, looked up from the germline V gene, are SGDLS and YYNGEE. Relative to germline, V is missing 0 bases and J is missing 0 bases, with 7 bases of the junction outside any gene match. From the cysteine up to the phenylalanine, the CDR3 has a length of 18 residues. Only the CDR3 part of the read is kept: 54 bases, read in frame from the first base. TCRbeta CDR3 regions were amplified from genomic DNA by means of the immunoSEQ Assay, a bias-controlled multiplex PCR. As for the original processing: Nucleated cell counts per sample were estimated from amplification of reference gene primers within the assay. To quantify the absolute abundance of each unique TCRbeta CDR3 rearrangement, sequence reads were collapsed and filtered. For each sample, productive Simpson clonality was calculated as the square root of Simpson's diversity index over productive rearrangements. TCRdb's version of the immuneACCESS table is confined to in-frame rearrangements and falls short of the full clone set. An unresolved V gene accounts for under half of the shortfall where checked; the remainder is of unknown origin. The V and J calls and clone size are taken from that table; D and trimming were inferred from the DNA. The sample records 90,000 to 150,000 clones, 80% to 90% of which are singletons. The ten top clones hold 9% to 14% of the sample.

Whole blood was collected in K2EDTA tubes by collaborating institutions according to the institutions' own protocols. Collaborator samples were shipped for TCRbeta analysis as frozen whole blood, isolated PBMCs, or DNA extracted from either sample type. Comments on this clone: The clone's antigen remains unknown. Qualities for individual bases were not recorded, and no much larger clone is one base off.

Sequencing input: peripheral blood. The rearrangement combines TRBV9 with TRBJ2-3; 10 bases in between match TRBD2. The receptor was derived from a human donor in a cohort sampled during active COVID-19. The nucleotide sequence reads TGTGCCAGCAGCGTAGAAATAGCGGGGGGACTTAGCACAGATACGCAGTATTTT. Its translation reads: CASSVEIAGGLSTDTQYF.